This is a list of T cell receptor beta chains from one sample in a study of cytomegalovirus exposure and HLA in healthy donors. Sequencing used immunoSEQ multiplex PCR; TCRdb keeps in-frame clones, though not all of them. Of some 130,000 clones listed, approximately 80% are singletons. Material: PBMCs. These receptors all stem from a woman aged 45 to 65 in good health and CMV-seropositive. Both conserved end residues are part of each CDR3. A D gene is named only where the DNA matches it firmly. Clone size is not always given. Where it is, it says once, few, many or a class for expanded clones.

D gene,J gene,V gene,clone size,CDR3 protein,CDR3 DNA
TRBD1,TRBJ1-6,TRBV4-3,-,CASSQDGTANSPLHF,TGCGCCAGCAGCCAAGATGGGACAGCCAATTCACCCCTCCACTTT
-,TRBJ2-7,TRBV4-3,-,CASSPGLNSYEQYF,TGCGCCAGCAGCCCAGGGCTTAACTCCTACGAGCAGTACTTC
-,TRBJ2-6,TRBV19,-,CASQTVHSGANVLTF,TGTGCCAGCCAGACAGTTCACTCTGGGGCCAACGTCCTGACTTTC
-,TRBJ1-3,TRBV5-1,few,CASSLAPLRGGNTIYF,TGCGCCAGCAGCTTGGCCCCCTTAAGGGGTGGAAACACCATATATTTT
-,TRBJ1-5,TRBV7-2,-,CASRSEGGRHNQPQHF,TGTGCCAGCAGATCAGAGGGGGGGCGGCACAATCAGCCCCAGCATTTT
-,TRBJ2-7,TRBV6-5,-,CASSGQREQYF,TGTGCCAGCAGCGGACAGCGAGAGCAGTACTTC
TRBD1,TRBJ1-5,TRBV2,-,CASSHRTGDNNQPQHF,TGTGCCAGCAGTCATAGGACAGGGGACAACAATCAGCCCCAGCATTTT
-,TRBJ2-7,TRBV6-1,-,CASRVPYEQYF,TGTGCCAGCCGGGTTCCTTACGAGCAGTACTTC
-,TRBJ2-3,TRBV27,-,CASSEARGTDTQYF,TGTGCCAGCAGTGAGGCCCGGGGCACAGATACGCAGTATTTT
TRBD1,TRBJ2-1,TRBV6-5,-,CASSYLGQARNEQFF,TGTGCCAGCAGCTACTTAGGACAGGCTCGCAATGAGCAGTTCTTC
-,TRBJ1-1,TRBV19,-,CASSLMTGGGPEAFF,TGTGCCAGTAGTCTAATGACAGGCGGGGGGCCTGAAGCTTTCTTT
TRBD1,TRBJ1-4,TRBV11-2,-,CASSLDRVAEKLFF,TGTGCCAGCAGCCTGGACAGGGTTGCTGAAAAACTGTTTTTT
TRBD1,TRBJ2-7,TRBV20-1,-,CSAGQGSEQYF,TGCAGTGCCGGACAGGGGAGCGAGCAGTACTTC
TRBD1,TRBJ1-6,TRBV7-9,-,CSSSFWTGVNSPLHF,TGTTCCAGCAGCTTTTGGACAGGGGTCAATTCACCCCTCCACTTT
-,TRBJ2-3,TRBV20-1,-,CSARVSDTQYF,TGCAGTGCTAGAGTCTCAGATACGCAGTATTTT
TRBD1,TRBJ2-1,TRBV28,once,CASSLSTGYGQFF,TGTGCCAGCAGTTTATCGACAGGGTACGGGCAGTTCTTC
TRBD1,TRBJ2-7,TRBV7-2,few,CASSLDTGQVPYEQYF,TGTGCCAGCAGCTTAGATACGGGACAGGTTCCCTACGAGCAGTACTTC
-,TRBJ1-6,TRBV19,-,CASTTPGDVYNSPLHF,TGTGCCAGTACCACCCCGGGGGACGTATATAATTCACCCCTCCACTTT
-,TRBJ2-3,TRBV5-4,-,CASSLDRVSSTDTQYF,TGTGCCAGCAGCTTGGACCGGGTTTCTAGCACAGATACGCAGTATTTT
TRBD1,TRBJ1-2,TRBV6-6,few,CASRSRTGYGYTF,TGTGCCAGCAGGTCCCGGACAGGCTATGGCTACACCTTC
TRBD2,TRBJ2-1,TRBV15,-,CATSRDYTAGVEVNEQFF,TGTGCCACCAGCAGAGATTATACGGCGGGGGTCGAGGTCAATGAGCAGTTCTTC
-,TRBJ1-3,TRBV7-2,-,CASRAAGYPGNTIYF,TGTGCCAGCAGGGCGGCGGGGTACCCTGGAAACACCATATATTTT
TRBD1,TRBJ1-1,TRBV10-3,-,CAISVKQGESEAFF,TGTGCCATCAGTGTGAAGCAGGGGGAATCTGAAGCTTTCTTT
TRBD2,TRBJ2-3,TRBV6-1,-,CASSRLAGSTDTQYF,TGTGCCAGCAGTCGACTAGCGGGGTCCACAGATACGCAGTATTTT
TRBD1,TRBJ1-6,TRBV10-1,-,CASSETGQGRNSPLHF,TGCGCCAGCAGTGAGACCGGACAGGGCCGTAATTCACCCCTCCACTTT
TRBD1,TRBJ2-7,TRBV5-4,-,CASSTLTGGDYEQYF,TGTGCCAGCAGCACCCTGACAGGGGGTGATTACGAGCAGTACTTC
TRBD1,TRBJ1-1,TRBV7-2,-,CASSFRTGGSNTEAFF,TGTGCCAGCAGCTTCCGGACAGGGGGATCAAACACTGAAGCTTTCTTT
TRBD1,TRBJ2-2,TRBV5-1,-,CASSPTGRGTGELFF,TGCGCCAGCAGCCCGACAGGGAGAGGCACCGGGGAGCTGTTTTTT
-,TRBJ1-2,TRBV9,-,CASSVGGQKRGYTF,TGTGCCAGCAGCGTAGGGGGGCAGAAACGAGGCTACACCTTC
-,TRBJ1-2,TRBV19,many,CASSSFNGGGTSYTF,TGTGCCAGTAGCAGTTTTAACGGGGGGGGGACGAGCTACACCTTC
TRBD1,TRBJ1-1,TRBV7-2,-,CASSSQGANTEAFF,TGTGCCAGCAGCTCGCAGGGGGCTAACACTGAAGCTTTCTTT
-,TRBJ1-2,TRBV11-2,-,CASSLGQGQLNYGYTF,TGTGCCAGCAGCTTAGGGCAAGGACAGCTTAACTATGGCTACACCTTC
-,TRBJ1-2,TRBV10-3,-,CAISEPQERDGYTF,TGTGCCATCAGTGAGCCCCAGGAACGAGATGGCTACACCTTC
TRBD1,TRBJ2-5,TRBV11-1,few,CASRQGARETQYF,TGTGCCAGCAGACAGGGGGCGCGAGAGACCCAGTACTTC
-,TRBJ1-6,TRBV5-6,-,CASSLNTLPYNSPLHF,TGTGCCAGCAGCCTAAATACTCTCCCCTATAATTCACCCCTCCACTTT
-,TRBJ1-6,TRBV6-1,-,CASSVNSYNSPLHF,TGTGCCAGCAGTGTCAACTCCTATAATTCACCCCTCCACTTT
TRBD1,TRBJ1-3,TRBV9,-,CASSARTGAGNTIYF,TGTGCCAGCAGCGCGCGGACAGGGGCTGGAAACACCATATATTTT
TRBD2,TRBJ2-5,TRBV5-1,-,CASSLAAGGRETQYF,TGCGCCAGCAGCTTGGCGGCGGGGGGCCGAGAGACCCAGTACTTC
TRBD1,TRBJ1-2,TRBV4-1,-,CASSQSAQGGPYGYTF,TGCGCCAGCAGCCAATCGGCTCAGGGGGGACCCTATGGCTACACCTTC
-,TRBJ2-5,TRBV2,-,CASTGQTGRETQYF,TGTGCCAGCACCGGACAGACGGGACGGGAGACCCAGTACTTC